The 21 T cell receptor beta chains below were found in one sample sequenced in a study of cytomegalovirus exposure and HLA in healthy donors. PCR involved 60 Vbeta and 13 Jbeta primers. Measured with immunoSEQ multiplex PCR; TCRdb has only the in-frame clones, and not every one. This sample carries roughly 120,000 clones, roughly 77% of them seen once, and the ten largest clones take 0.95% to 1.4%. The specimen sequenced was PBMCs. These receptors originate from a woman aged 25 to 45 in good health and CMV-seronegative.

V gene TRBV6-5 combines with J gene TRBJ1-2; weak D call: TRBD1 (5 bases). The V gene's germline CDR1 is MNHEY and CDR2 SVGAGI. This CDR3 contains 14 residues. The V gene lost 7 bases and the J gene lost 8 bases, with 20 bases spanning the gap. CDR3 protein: CASTRTDSGGGYTF. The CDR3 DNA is TGTGCCAGCACCAGAACGGACTCTGGGGGGGGCTACACCTTC.

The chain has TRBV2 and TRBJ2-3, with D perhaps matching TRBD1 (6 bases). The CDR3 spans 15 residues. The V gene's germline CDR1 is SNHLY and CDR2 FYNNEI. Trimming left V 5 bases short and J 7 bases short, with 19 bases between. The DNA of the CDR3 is TGTGCCAGCAGTCTGTACAGGGAACCCACCTATACGCAGTATTTT. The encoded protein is CASSLYREPTYTQYF.

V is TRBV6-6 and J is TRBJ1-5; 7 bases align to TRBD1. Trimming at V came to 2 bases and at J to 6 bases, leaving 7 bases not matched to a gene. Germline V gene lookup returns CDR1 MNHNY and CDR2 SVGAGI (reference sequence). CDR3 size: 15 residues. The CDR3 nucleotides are TGTGCCAGCAGTTACCGACAGACAGGGTCTCAGCCCCAGCATTTT. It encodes CASSYRQTGSQPQHF.

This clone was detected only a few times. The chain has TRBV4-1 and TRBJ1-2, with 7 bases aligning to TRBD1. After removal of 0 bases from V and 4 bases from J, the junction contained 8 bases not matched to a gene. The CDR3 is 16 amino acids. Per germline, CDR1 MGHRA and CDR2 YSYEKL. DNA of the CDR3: TGCGCCAGCAGCCAAGATACTTGGCAGGGGGTCTATGGCTACACCTTC. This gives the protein CASSQDTWQGVYGYTF.

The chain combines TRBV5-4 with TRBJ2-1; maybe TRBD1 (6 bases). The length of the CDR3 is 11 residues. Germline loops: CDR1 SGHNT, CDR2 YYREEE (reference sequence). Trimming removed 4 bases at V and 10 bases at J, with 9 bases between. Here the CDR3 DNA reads TGTGCCAGCAGCGGACAGTTGGAGCAGTTCTTC. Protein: CASSGQLEQFF.

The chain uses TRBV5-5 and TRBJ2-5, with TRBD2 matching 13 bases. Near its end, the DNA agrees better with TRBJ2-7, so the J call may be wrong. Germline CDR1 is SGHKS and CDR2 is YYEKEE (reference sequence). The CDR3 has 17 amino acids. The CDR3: CASSLPSGTSGMYEQYF. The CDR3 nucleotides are TGTGCCAGCAGCTTACCCTCCGGGACTAGCGGGATGTACGAGCAGTACTTC.

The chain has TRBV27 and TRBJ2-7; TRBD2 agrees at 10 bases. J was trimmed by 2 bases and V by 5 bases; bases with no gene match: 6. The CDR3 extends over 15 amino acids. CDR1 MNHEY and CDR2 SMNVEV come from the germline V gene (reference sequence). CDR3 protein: CASSTWTSGAYEQYF. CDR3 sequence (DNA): TGTGCCAGCAGTACATGGACTAGCGGAGCCTACGAGCAGTACTTC.

The CDR3 here is CASSQQTGVEKLFF. The CDR3 DNA is TGTGCCAGCAGTCAGCAGACAGGGGTGGAAAAACTGTTTTTT. The chain joins TRBV28 to TRBJ1-4; 8 bases fit TRBD1. The CDR3 runs 14 residues. The germline gives CDR1 MDHEN, CDR2 SYDVKM. J gave up 8 bases and V 5 bases, and 7 bases lay outside the gene matches.

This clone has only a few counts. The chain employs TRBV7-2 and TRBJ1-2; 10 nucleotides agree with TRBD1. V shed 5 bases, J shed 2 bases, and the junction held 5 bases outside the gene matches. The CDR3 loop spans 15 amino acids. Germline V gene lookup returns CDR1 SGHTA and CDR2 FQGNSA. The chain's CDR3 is CASSPQGQGNYGYTF. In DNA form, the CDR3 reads TGTGCCAGCAGCCCTCAGGGACAGGGGAACTATGGCTACACCTTC.

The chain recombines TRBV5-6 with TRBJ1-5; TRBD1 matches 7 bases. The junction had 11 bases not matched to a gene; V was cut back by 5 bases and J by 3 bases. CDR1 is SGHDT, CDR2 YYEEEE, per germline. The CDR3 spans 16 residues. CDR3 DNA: TGTGCCAGCAGGTCAATGACAGGGTCGCCCAATCAGCCCCAGCATTTT. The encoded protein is CASRSMTGSPNQPQHF. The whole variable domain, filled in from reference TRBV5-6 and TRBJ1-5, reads DAGVTQSPTHLIKTRGQQVTLRCSPKSGHDTVSWYQQALGQGPQFIFQYYEEEERQRGNFPDRFSGHQFPNYSSELNVNALLLGDSALYLCASRSMTGSPNQPQHFGDGTRLSIL.

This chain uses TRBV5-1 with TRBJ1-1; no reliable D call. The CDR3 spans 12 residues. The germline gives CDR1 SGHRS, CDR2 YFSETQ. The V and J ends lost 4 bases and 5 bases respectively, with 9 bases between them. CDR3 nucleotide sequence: TGCGCCAGCAGCCCTTCGGGGACTGAAGCTTTCTTT. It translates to CASSPSGTEAFF.

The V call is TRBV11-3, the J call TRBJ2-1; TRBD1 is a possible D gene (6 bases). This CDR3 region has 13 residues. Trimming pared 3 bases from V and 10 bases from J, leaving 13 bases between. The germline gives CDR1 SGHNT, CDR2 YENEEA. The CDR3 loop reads CASSLLVGTEQFF. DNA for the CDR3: TGTGCCAGCAGCTTGTTGGTTGGGACAGAGCAGTTCTTC. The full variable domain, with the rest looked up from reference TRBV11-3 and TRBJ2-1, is EAGVVQSPRYKIIEKKQPVAFWCNPISGHNTLYWYLQNLGQGPELLIRYENEEAVDDSQLPKDRFSAERLKGVDSTLKIQPAELGDSAVYLCASSLLVGTEQFFGPGTRLTVL.

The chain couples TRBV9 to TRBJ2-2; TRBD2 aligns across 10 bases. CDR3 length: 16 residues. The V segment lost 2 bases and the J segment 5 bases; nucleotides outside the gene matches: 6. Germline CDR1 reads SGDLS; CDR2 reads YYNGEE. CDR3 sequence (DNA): TGTGCCAGCAGCGTGTGGCTAGCGGGAGAAACCGGGGAGCTGTTTTTT. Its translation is CASSVWLAGETGELFF.

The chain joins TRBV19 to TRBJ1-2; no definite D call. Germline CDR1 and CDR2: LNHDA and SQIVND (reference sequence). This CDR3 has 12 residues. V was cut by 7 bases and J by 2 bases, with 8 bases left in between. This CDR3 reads CASTDLNYGYTF. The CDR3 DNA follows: TGTGCCAGTACCGATCTAAACTATGGCTACACCTTC.

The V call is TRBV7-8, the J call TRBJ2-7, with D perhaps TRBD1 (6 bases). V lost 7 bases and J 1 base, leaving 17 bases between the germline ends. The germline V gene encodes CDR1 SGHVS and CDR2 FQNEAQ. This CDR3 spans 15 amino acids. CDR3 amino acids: CASTNRVAGSYEQYF. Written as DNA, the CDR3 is TGTGCCAGCACCAACAGGGTAGCAGGTTCCTACGAGCAGTACTTC.

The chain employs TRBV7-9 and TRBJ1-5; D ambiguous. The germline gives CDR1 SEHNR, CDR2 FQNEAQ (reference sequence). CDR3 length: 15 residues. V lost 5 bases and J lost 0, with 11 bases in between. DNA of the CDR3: TGTGCCAGCAGCCGTGACACCTATAGCAATCAGCCCCAGCATTTT. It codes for CASSRDTYSNQPQHF. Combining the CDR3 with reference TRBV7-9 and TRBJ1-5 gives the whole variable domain DTGVSQNPRHKITKRGQNVTFRCDPISEHNRLYWYRQTLGQGPEFLTYFQNEAQLEKSRLLSDRFSAERPKGSFSTLEIQRTEQGDSAMYLCASSRDTYSNQPQHFGDGTRLSIL.

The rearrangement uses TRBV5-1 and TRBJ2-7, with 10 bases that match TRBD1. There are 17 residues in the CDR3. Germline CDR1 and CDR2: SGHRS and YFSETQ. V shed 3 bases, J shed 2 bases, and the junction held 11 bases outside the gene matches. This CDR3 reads CASSWASGQGSTYEQYF. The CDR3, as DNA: TGCGCCAGCAGCTGGGCCTCGGGACAGGGGTCTACCTACGAGCAGTACTTC.

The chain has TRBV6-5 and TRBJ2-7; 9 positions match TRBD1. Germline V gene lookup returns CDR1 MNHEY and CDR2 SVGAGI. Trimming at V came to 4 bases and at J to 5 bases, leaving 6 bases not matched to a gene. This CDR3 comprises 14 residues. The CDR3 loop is CASSWGTGYDEQYF. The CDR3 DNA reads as TGTGCCAGCAGTTGGGGGACAGGGTACGACGAGCAGTACTTC.

The CDR3 protein is CASSFGRAHGYTF. The CDR3 nucleotides read TGTGCCAGCAGCTTCGGCAGGGCCCATGGCTACACCTTC. This chain links TRBV13 with TRBJ1-2; D possibly corresponds to TRBD1 (5 bases). V lost 3 bases and J lost 6, with 11 bases in between. The CDR3 extends over 13 amino acids. Germline V gene lookup returns CDR1 PRHDT and CDR2 FYEKMQ (reference sequence).

The CDR3 DNA is TGTGCTAGCGGCTCGGCGACAGGGCAAGAGACCCAGTACTTC. Protein: CASGSATGQETQYF. The chain combines TRBV12-5 with TRBJ2-5; 7 positions agree with TRBD1. Germline CDR1 is LGHNT and CDR2 is FRNRAP. V lost 9 bases, J lost 2 bases, and 9 bases stayed unmatched. The CDR3 runs to 14 residues.

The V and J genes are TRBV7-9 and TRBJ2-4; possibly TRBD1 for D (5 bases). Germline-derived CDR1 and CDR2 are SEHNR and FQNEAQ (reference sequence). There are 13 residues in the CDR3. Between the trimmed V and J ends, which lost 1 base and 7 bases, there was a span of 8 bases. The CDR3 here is CASSLEDNNIQYF. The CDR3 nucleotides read TGTGCCAGCAGCTTAGAGGACAATAACATTCAGTACTTC.